The 12 T cell receptor beta chains given below trace back to one sample, sequenced in a study of OX40 agonist ivuxolimab in advanced cancers. TCRdb's copy holds only in-frame clones and misses some; the assay was immunoSEQ multiplex PCR. Of tens of thousands of clones in the sample, roughly 80% were seen once. The sample consisted of CD4+ or CD8+ T cells sorted from blood, taken in a trial of the OX40 agonist ivuxolimab. These receptors all stem from an adult with an advanced solid tumor such as melanoma, head and neck, liver or kidney cancer.

This clone has a count of ten or more. The rearrangement links TRBV6-5 to TRBJ2-7; a weak D match, TRBD1 (5 bases). This CDR3 spans 14 amino acids. V lost 5 bases to trimming and J lost 5 bases, with 16 bases between them. The germline CDR1 and CDR2 sequences are MNHEY and SVGAGI. CDR3 sequence: CASSPQGFYDEQYF. CDR3 nucleotide sequence: TGTGCCAGCAGTCCGCAGGGTTTCTATGACGAGCAGTACTTC.

The chain employs TRBV9 and TRBJ1-4, with a possible D match to TRBD1 (6 bases). The CDR3 has 15 residues. Trimming removed 3 bases at V and 7 bases at J, with 16 bases between. From germline, CDR1 is SGDLS and CDR2 YYNGEE. CDR3: CASSGSGASFEKLFF. CDR3 sequence (DNA): TGTGCCAGCAGCGGATCAGGGGCTAGCTTTGAAAAACTGTTTTTT.

V is TRBV9 and J is TRBJ2-5; D is possibly TRBD2 (6 bases). Germline CDR1 SGDLS, CDR2 YYNGEE. The CDR3 runs 15 residues. The V end lost 5 bases, the J end lost 1 base, and 15 bases lay between the germline ends. In DNA, the CDR3 is TGTGCCAGCAGGCGGGGCAGGGCACCCCAAGAGACCCAGTACTTC. Protein: CASRRGRAPQETQYF.

This chain connects TRBV10-3 to TRBJ2-2; D gene ambiguous. V lost 0 bases to trimming and J lost 4 bases, with 6 bases between them. This CDR3 has 14 residues. The V gene's germline CDR1 is ENHRY and CDR2 SYGVKD. The CDR3 here is CAISESVVTGELFF. The CDR3 DNA reads as TGTGCCATCAGTGAGTCGGTTGTCACCGGGGAGCTGTTTTTT.

This clone has only one observation. V usage is TRBV5-4 and J usage is TRBJ2-5; TRBD2 is a possible D gene (5 bases). The end of the DNA fits TRBJ2-7 better, so the J call may be wrong. CDR3 length: 15 amino acids. CDR1 is SGHNT and CDR2 is YYREEE in the germline V gene (reference sequence). The CDR3 DNA follows: TGTGCCAGCAGCTTGGTTGCGGGCCCAAACTACGAGCAGTACTTC. Amino acids: CASSLVAGPNYEQYF.

This clone has just a few counts. The V gene is TRBV7-9, the J gene TRBJ1-1, with TRBD1 as a possible D gene (6 bases). Trimming cost V 8 bases and J 1 base, with 14 bases left between them. Per germline, CDR1 SEHNR and CDR2 FQNEAQ (reference sequence). This CDR3 has 14 amino acids. The CDR3 DNA sequence: TGTGCCAGCTTAAGGGGGGGTTCGAACACTGAAGCTTTCTTT. Translating gives CASLRGGSNTEAFF.

This chain links TRBV19 with TRBJ1-1; D possibly corresponds to TRBD1 (5 bases). CDR1 and CDR2 (germline): LNHDA, SQIVND (reference sequence). The CDR3 has 13 amino acids. Deletions cut 4 bases from V and 7 bases from J, with 13 bases between. The CDR3: CASSNRDGLEAFF. CDR3 nucleotides: TGTGCCAGTAGTAACCGGGACGGTCTTGAAGCTTTCTTT. Filled out from reference TRBV19 and TRBJ1-1, the complete variable domain reads DGGITQSPKYLFRKEGQNVTLSCEQNLNHDAMYWYRQDPGQGLRLIYYSQIVNDFQKGDIAEGYSVSREKKESFPLTVTSAQKNPTAFYLCASSNRDGLEAFFGQGTRLTVV.

The chain combines TRBV30 with TRBJ1-2; TRBD1 is a possible D gene (5 bases). Germline CDR1 reads GTSNPN; CDR2 reads SVGIG (reference sequence). Deletions cut 0 bases from V and 8 bases from J, with 19 bases between. The CDR3 length is 15 residues. This chain's CDR3 is CAWSVMGRVVEGYTF. The DNA of the CDR3 is TGTGCCTGGAGTGTAATGGGCAGGGTAGTAGAAGGCTACACCTTC. The full variable domain, its missing parts supplied by reference TRBV30 and TRBJ1-2, is SQTIHQWPATLVQPVGSPLSLECTVEGTSNPNLYWYRQAAGRGLQLLFYSVGIGQISSEVPQNLSASRPQDRQFILSSKKLLLSDSGFYLCAWSVMGRVVEGYTFGSGTRLTVV.

This clone was observed once. The rearrangement uses TRBV7-9 and TRBJ2-2, with no clear D. This CDR3 contains 11 residues. CDR1 is SEHNR, CDR2 FQNEAQ, per germline (reference sequence). Trimming took off 3 bases at V and 8 bases at J, with 4 bases between the two ends. The CDR3 DNA follows: TGTGCCAGCAGCTTTCAAGGGGAGCTGTTTTTT. This translates into CASSFQGELFF.

The genes are TRBV6-1 and TRBJ2-6; D gene uncertain. In germline, CDR1 is MNHNS, CDR2 SASEGT. This CDR3 spans 13 amino acids. Deletions cut 7 bases from V and 4 bases from J, with 8 bases between. This CDR3 is CASIQPGANVLTF. CDR3 DNA: TGTGCCAGCATCCAACCCGGGGCCAACGTCCTGACTTTC.

The chain is built from TRBV15 and TRBJ2-1; D unresolved. CDR1 is LNHNV and CDR2 is YYDKDF in the germline V gene (reference sequence). With 8 bases removed from V and 5 bases from J, the gap between germline ends came to 16 bases. The CDR3 sequence is 14 residues long. In DNA form, the CDR3 reads TGTGCCACCCGAAGCCGCGGCTCTGACAATGAGCAGTTCTTC. As protein: CATRSRGSDNEQFF.

The chain is built from TRBV6-1 and TRBJ2-3, with D perhaps being TRBD1 or TRBD2 (6 bases each). This CDR3 comprises 15 residues. The V end was cut by 9 bases, the J end by 2 bases, with 18 bases between. CDR1 and CDR2 (germline): MNHNS, SASEGT. This chain's CDR3 is CASTHKGGTTDTQYF. Written as DNA, the CDR3 is TGTGCCAGTACCCATAAGGGGGGTACCACAGATACGCAGTATTTT.